The 27 T cell receptor beta chains below come from one sample, sequenced in a study of blood T cell repertoires in COVID-19. Libraries were prepared by immunoSEQ multiplex PCR; TCRdb keeps only in-frame clonotypes and omits some of them. The data hold about 280,000 clones, with around 90% observed a single time. The source material was peripheral blood. The source of these receptors is a man younger than 35 with active or convalescent COVID-19.

V usage is TRBV12-5 and J usage is TRBJ1-1, with 7 bases identical to TRBD1. The germline CDR1 and CDR2 sequences are LGHNT and FRNRAP. The CDR3 has 14 amino acids. Trimming cost V 1 base and J 6 bases; bases outside gene matches: 5. The CDR3 spells CASGLGQGVPEAFF. In DNA form, the CDR3 reads TGTGCTAGTGGTTTGGGCCAGGGGGTGCCTGAAGCTTTCTTT.

The V and J genes are TRBV6-5 and TRBJ2-2; 9 nucleotides align to TRBD1. CDR3 size: 15 residues. Trimming cost V 6 bases and J 4 bases; bases outside gene matches: 6. The germline gives CDR1 MNHEY, CDR2 SVGAGI. DNA of the CDR3: TGTGCCAGCAGACGGGGACAGGGAAGCACCGGGGAGCTGTTTTTT. Protein product: CASRRGQGSTGELFF.

The V gene is TRBV6-2 or TRBV6-3, the J gene TRBJ2-7; D gene uncertain. Germline V CDR1 and CDR2: MNHEY, SVGEGT. The CDR3 runs 13 residues. Trimming cost V 2 bases and J 0 bases, with 5 bases left between them. The CDR3 sequence: CASSYQNSYEQYF. In DNA, the CDR3 is TGTGCCAGCAGTTACCAGAACTCCTACGAGCAGTACTTC.

The chain carries TRBV9 and TRBJ2-5; 9 bases match TRBD2. The CDR3 is made up of 16 amino acids. With V trimmed by 3 bases and J by 1 base, 7 bases remained unmatched. CDR1 and CDR2 from the germline V gene are SGDLS and YYNGEE. The CDR3 nucleotides read TGTGCCAGCAGCGGCTTCGCGGGGGGGCTCCAAGAGACCCAGTACTTC. This codes for CASSGFAGGLQETQYF.

The J gene is TRBJ1-2, the V gene TRBV13; a weak D match, TRBD1 (6 bases). CDR3 length: 15 residues. Germline CDR1 is PRHDT and CDR2 is FYEKMQ (reference sequence). V was cut by 0 bases and J by 8 bases, with 16 bases left in between. The CDR3 spells CASSLGQGQMGGYTF. CDR3 bases: TGTGCCAGCAGCTTAGGTCAGGGGCAGATGGGGGGCTACACCTTC.

Here the CDR3 DNA reads TGTGCCACCCGCAACAGGGATCAAGAGACCCAGTACTTC. This gives the protein CATRNRDQETQYF. The chain carries TRBV15 and TRBJ2-5; perhaps TRBD1 as D (6 bases). V dropped 8 bases and J dropped 2 bases, with 12 bases sitting between them. Germline CDR1 is LNHNV and CDR2 is YYDKDF (reference sequence). CDR3 length: 13 amino acids.

The chain couples TRBV10-1 to TRBJ1-5; D remains unclear. This CDR3 is 12 amino acids long. Trimming pared 2 bases from V and 6 bases from J, leaving 5 bases between. Germline V gene lookup returns CDR1 WNHNN and CDR2 SYGVQD (reference sequence). The CDR3 loop is CASSEGSQPQHF. CDR3 in DNA: TGCGCCAGCAGTGAGGGGAGTCAGCCCCAGCATTTT.

This rearrangement joins TRBV10-2 to TRBJ2-1, with TRBD1 matching 7 bases. J lost 4 bases, V lost 2 bases, and 5 bases had no gene match. The germline gives CDR1 WSHSY, CDR2 SAAADI. CDR3 size: 15 residues. The CDR3 nucleotides are TGCGCCAGCAGTGAGGAGGGGGCAGGGTACAATGAGCAGTTCTTC. This codes for CASSEEGAGYNEQFF.

The chain is built from TRBV5-1 and TRBJ2-5; a weak D match, TRBD2 (7 bases). V lost 4 bases, J lost 1 base, and 14 bases lay in between. Germline CDR1 and CDR2: SGHRS and YFSETQ. This CDR3 spans 15 amino acids. CDR3 in DNA: TGCGCCAGCAGCGCTGCGGGGGCTCCCCAAGAGACCCAGTACTTC. It specifies CASSAAGAPQETQYF.

The CDR3, as DNA: TGTGCCAGCAGACTCGACAGTAACACTGAAGCTTTCTTT. Protein sequence: CASRLDSNTEAFF. V gene TRBV12-3 or TRBV12-4 combines with J gene TRBJ1-1, with D possibly matching TRBD1 (5 bases). The CDR3 runs 13 residues. With 6 bases removed from V and 2 bases from J, the gap between germline ends came to 10 bases.

This rearrangement joins TRBV9 to TRBJ2-6; possible D gene TRBD2, 5 bases. The CDR3 length is 16 residues. V was cut by 1 base and J by 2 bases, with 10 bases left in between. Germline V CDR1 and CDR2: SGDLS, YYNGEE. CDR3: CASSVQPGTGANVLTF. CDR3 DNA: TGTGCCAGCAGCGTACAACCCGGGACTGGGGCCAACGTCCTGACTTTC.

The V gene is TRBV6-2 or TRBV6-3, the J gene TRBJ2-7; D perhaps matches TRBD2 (6 bases). Germline CDR1 is MNHEY and CDR2 is SVGEGT. This CDR3 contains 15 residues. Between the trimmed V and J ends, which lost 4 bases and 4 bases, there was a span of 17 bases. CDR3 loop: CASSSPGGSIYEQYF. The CDR3 bases are TGTGCCAGCAGTTCCCCTGGGGGGTCTATTTACGAGCAGTACTTC.

V gene TRBV3-1 (or the pseudogene TRBV3-2) combines with J gene TRBJ1-4; no clear D gene. CDR1 and CDR2 from the germline V gene are LGHDT and YNNKEL (reference sequence). This CDR3 spans 15 amino acids. Trimming removed 4 bases at V and 0 bases at J, with 9 bases between. Written as DNA, the CDR3 is TGTGCCAGCAGCCCTTCCCCGGCAACTAATGAAAAACTGTTTTTT. It yields the protein CASSPSPATNEKLFF.

The chain couples TRBV29-1 to TRBJ1-3, with D uncertain. The V and J ends lost 0 bases and 1 base respectively, with 10 bases between them. Germline V lookup: CDR1 SQVTM, CDR2 ANQGSEA. The CDR3 has 15 residues. DNA of the CDR3: TGCAGCGTTGAAGATTTAGCAATATCTGGAAACACCATATATTTT. Protein: CSVEDLAISGNTIYF.

The chain joins TRBV7-7 to TRBJ2-7; TRBD1 matches at 9 bases. Trimming took 5 bases from V and 3 from J; bases not matched to a gene: 8. CDR3 length: 15 residues. CDR1 SSHAT and CDR2 FNYEAQ come from the germline V gene (reference sequence). The CDR3 protein is CASSPGDRALYEQYF. The CDR3 region has the DNA TGTGCCAGCAGCCCCGGGGACAGGGCTCTCTACGAGCAGTACTTC.

The chain is built from TRBV5-1 and TRBJ1-4; D uncertain. This CDR3 contains 14 residues. Germline CDR1 is SGHRS and CDR2 is YFSETQ. V was clipped by 0 bases and J by 8 bases, with 11 bases between them. In DNA form, the CDR3 reads TGCGCCAGCAGCTTGGACGGGAAACTGGAAAAACTGTTTTTT. Its protein is CASSLDGKLEKLFF.

The chain uses TRBV5-3 and TRBJ1-4; TRBD1 matches at 7 bases. TRBV5-3 is an open reading frame whose function is uncertain. V lost 0 bases to trimming and J lost 8 bases; unmatched junction nucleotides: 4. The CDR3 contains 14 residues. CDR3 region: CARSLDRGSEKLFF. CDR3 DNA sequence: TGTGCCAGAAGCTTGGACAGGGGAAGCGAAAAACTGTTTTTT.

The chain is built from TRBV2 and TRBJ2-7, with 7 nucleotides matching TRBD2. J was trimmed by 4 bases and V by 8 bases; bases with no gene match: 8. Germline CDR1 is SNHLY and CDR2 is FYNNEI. There are 13 residues in the CDR3. DNA for the CDR3: TGTGCCAGCCGGGAGGACGGGCTGTACGAGCAGTACTTC. It yields the protein CASREDGLYEQYF.

The V call is TRBV5-1, the J call TRBJ2-1; 9 nucleotides agree with TRBD2. The CDR3 consists of 18 residues. The junction had 18 bases not matched to a gene; V was cut back by 4 bases and J by 7 bases. Looked up from germline, CDR1 is SGHRS and CDR2 is YFSETQ. CDR3 protein: CASSPTSTGRGGFNEQFF. CDR3 coding DNA: TGCGCCAGCAGCCCGACCAGCACGGGGCGGGGGGGCTTTAATGAGCAGTTCTTC.

This chain uses TRBV19 with TRBJ2-7; D might be TRBD2 (5 bases). Per the germline V gene, CDR1 is LNHDA and CDR2 is SQIVND (reference sequence). This CDR3 spans 13 amino acids. Trimming removed 8 bases from V and 6 bases from J, with 17 bases in between. The CDR3 spells CASSGLGDSEQYF. The CDR3 bases are TGTGCCAGTTCCGGACTGGGAGATTCCGAGCAGTACTTC.

The gene calls are TRBV5-6 and TRBJ2-3; 11 bases align to TRBD2. CDR1 is SGHDT and CDR2 is YYEEEE in the germline V gene. V shed 0 bases, J shed 1 base, and the junction held 7 bases outside the gene matches. The CDR3 contains 18 residues. CDR3 in amino acids: CASSLEDLAGGGTDTQYF. The CDR3 DNA is TGTGCCAGCAGCTTGGAAGACCTAGCGGGGGGCGGCACAGATACGCAGTATTTT.

The genes are TRBV11-2 and TRBJ1-1; 8 nucleotides match TRBD1. J gave up 4 bases and V 8 bases, and 9 bases lay outside the gene matches. Looked up from germline, CDR1 is SGHAT and CDR2 is FQNNGV. CDR3 length: 14 amino acids. The CDR3, as DNA: TGTGCCAGCCACTGGCCAGGGGGCGGCACTGAAGCTTTCTTT. Encoded protein: CASHWPGGGTEAFF.

The chain joins TRBV4-3 to TRBJ2-7; 11 bases line up with TRBD2. The length of the CDR3 is 18 residues. In germline, CDR1 is LGHNA, CDR2 YSLEER. Losses at the gene ends were 0 bases for V and 2 bases for J; bases not matched to a gene: 9. CDR3 amino acids: CASSQEALAGVPTYEQYF. The CDR3 coding sequence is TGCGCCAGCAGCCAAGAAGCACTAGCGGGGGTACCTACCTACGAGCAGTACTTC.

This clone was detected only a few times. The genes are TRBV15 and TRBJ1-1, with D perhaps matching TRBD1 (5 bases). The germline gives CDR1 LNHNV, CDR2 YYDKDF (reference sequence). V shed 0 bases and J shed 4 bases, with 15 bases lying between them. The CDR3 length is 16 residues. CDR3 sequence: CATSREPPGPSTEAFF. The CDR3 bases are TGTGCCACCAGCAGAGAACCCCCAGGGCCCTCCACTGAAGCTTTCTTT.

This clone has just one count. V gene TRBV7-8 combines with J gene TRBJ2-1; TRBD2 agrees at 7 bases. Trimming removed 5 bases from V and 0 bases from J; junction bases left unmatched: 7. There are 16 residues in the CDR3. The germline CDR1 and CDR2 sequences are SGHVS and FQNEAQ. The CDR3, as DNA: TGTGCCAGCAGCCATCCCGGGAGGAGCTCCTACAATGAGCAGTTCTTC. This sequence encodes CASSHPGRSSYNEQFF. Full variable domain (rest looked up from reference TRBV7-8 and TRBJ2-1): GAGVSQSPRYKVAKRGQDVALRCDPISGHVSLFWYQQALGQGPEFLTYFQNEAQLDKSGLPSDRFFAERPEGSVSTLKIQRTQQEDSAVYLCASSHPGRSSYNEQFFGPGTRLTVL.

This clone was counted many times. CDR3 coding DNA: TGTGCCAGCAGTCTAGACAGACGGACTGAAGCTTTCTTT. Translation: CASSLDRRTEAFF. The chain recombines TRBV6-5 with TRBJ1-1, with D possibly matching TRBD1 (5 bases). The CDR3 spans 13 residues. V lost 5 bases to trimming and J lost 5 bases, with 12 bases between them. The V gene's germline CDR1 is MNHEY and CDR2 SVGAGI.

The gene calls are TRBV27 and TRBJ1-2; 9 bases map to TRBD1. The CDR3 loop spans 14 amino acids. Germline V CDR1 and CDR2: MNHEY, SMNVEV (reference sequence). V trimming: 6 bases; J trimming: 6 bases; junction bases outside the gene matches: 8. CDR3 sequence reads: CASSSATGGDGYTF. DNA of the CDR3: TGTGCCAGCAGCTCGGCGACAGGGGGAGATGGCTACACCTTC.